This TCR beta chain was sequenced in a study of shared clonotypes between healthy human individuals. Only in-frame clones appear in the TCRdb table, and some are missing; sequencing was by immunoSEQ multiplex PCR. The profile shows 2 million to 2.5 million clones, approximately 93% of them singletons. V dropped 0 bases and J dropped 4 bases, with 9 bases sitting between them. The CDR3 is made up of 14 amino acids. Germline assignment: CDR1 MNHEY and CDR2 SMNVEV (reference sequence). About this clone: Antigen unknown.

General observations from the study: Naive subsets usually exceeded memory subsets in estimated richness. Rarefaction gave evidence that sorted-subset sequencing remained incomplete despite large depth. Few donors limited the genetic and exposure-history diversity represented.

This TCR was recovered from a man aged 18 to 35 in good health. Some clones in this sample may be carry-over from other donors' samples. The V call is TRBV27, the J call TRBJ1-2, with D unclear. Sequencing input: naive CD4+ T cells from PBMCs. Subset in this sample: CD45RA+ positively selected. CDR3 in DNA: TGTGCCAGCAGTTTATCGGCCAAGAGCTATGGCTACACCTTC. It encodes CASSLSAKSYGYTF.